Following are 15 T cell receptor beta chains from one sample sequenced in a study of glioma-infiltrating T cells after dendritic cell vaccination. Here immunoSEQ multiplex PCR was the method, and the copy in TCRdb shows in-frame clones only, minus some. The sample carries roughly 70,000 clones, almost 85% recorded once. Here the sequenced sample was blood, taken before dendritic cell vaccination. The receptors were gathered from a human donor with glioblastoma.

A word on this clone: Additional DNA sequences in this sample encode the identical CDR3. The V gene is TRBV6-6, the J gene TRBJ1-5, with D tentatively TRBD1 (6 bases). This CDR3 region has 15 residues. V lost 2 bases and J lost 3, with 11 bases in between. CDR1 is MNHNY and CDR2 is SVGAGI in the germline V gene (reference sequence). CDR3 coding DNA: TGTGCCAGCAGTTACCGGCAGGGGAACAATCAGCCCCAGCATTTT. It encodes CASSYRQGNNQPQHF.

The chain uses TRBV7-9 and TRBJ1-5; no definite D call. Germline CDR1 and CDR2: SEHNR and FQNEAQ (reference sequence). V lost 2 bases, J lost 4 bases, and 3 bases lay in between. The CDR3 loop spans 12 amino acids. CDR3 amino acids: CASSLLNQPQHF. The CDR3 DNA follows: TGTGCCAGCAGCTTATTAAATCAGCCCCAGCATTTT.

V is TRBV7-8 and J is TRBJ1-6, with TRBD1 as a possible D gene (5 bases). Germline V gene sequence: CDR1 SGHVS, CDR2 FQNEAQ. The V gene lost 1 base and the J gene lost 2 bases, with 12 bases spanning the gap. The CDR3 has 17 residues. CDR3 sequence reads: CASSLVTGSAYNSPLHF. The DNA of the CDR3 is TGTGCCAGCAGCTTAGTTACAGGCAGTGCCTATAATTCACCCCTCCACTTT.

This clone was seen a few times. The J gene is TRBJ1-2, the V gene TRBV9; 7 nucleotides agree with TRBD1. CDR1 SGDLS and CDR2 YYNGEE come from the germline V gene. V trimming: 4 bases; J trimming: 6 bases; junction bases outside the gene matches: 12. This CDR3 contains 15 residues. The CDR3 DNA follows: TGTGCCAGCAGCCCCCCCTGGACAGGTGGTAATGGCTACACCTTC. This gives the protein CASSPPWTGGNGYTF.

The rearrangement joins TRBV6-5 to TRBJ1-2; weak D call: TRBD1 (6 bases). In germline, CDR1 is MNHEY, CDR2 SVGAGI. V lost 6 bases and J 0 bases, leaving 11 bases between the germline ends. This CDR3 contains 14 residues. The CDR3 nucleotides read TGTGCCAGCAGCAAGCAGGGGTCTAACTATGGCTACACCTTC. This codes for CASSKQGSNYGYTF.

This CDR3 reads CASTLYESSGRARLAKNIQYF. DNA for the CDR3: TGTGCCAGCACCCTTTATGAAAGTAGCGGGAGGGCCCGCCTAGCCAAAAACATTCAGTACTTC. This chain connects TRBV27 to TRBJ2-4, with 11 nucleotides matching TRBD2. J lost 0 bases, V lost 7 bases, and 20 bases had no gene match. The length of the CDR3 is 21 residues. Germline lookup yields CDR1 MNHEY and CDR2 SMNVEV (reference sequence).

The chain recombines TRBV9 with TRBJ2-3; TRBD2 aligns across 13 bases. The CDR3 is 16 residues long. Germline trimming cut 2 bases from V and 2 bases from J; bases unmatched to any gene: 2. The germline gives CDR1 SGDLS, CDR2 YYNGEE. The CDR3 reads CASSVGLAGLTDTQYF. In nucleotides, the CDR3 is TGTGCCAGCAGCGTGGGACTAGCGGGACTCACAGATACGCAGTATTTT.

The chain uses TRBV7-9 and TRBJ1-4, with a weak D call TRBD1 (6 bases). With 5 bases removed from V and 5 bases from J, the gap between germline ends came to 15 bases. Germline V gives CDR1 SEHNR, CDR2 FQNEAQ (reference sequence). The CDR3 extends over 15 amino acids. CDR3 DNA: TGTGCCAGCAGCCAACCAGGGGCTATCAATGAAAAACTGTTTTTT. It is translated as CASSQPGAINEKLFF.

The chain couples TRBV6-1 to TRBJ2-5, with TRBD1 matching 9 bases. V dropped 8 bases and J dropped 2; count of bases not matched to a gene: 6. In germline, CDR1 is MNHNS, CDR2 SASEGT. The CDR3 is made up of 14 amino acids. CDR3 protein: CASVRDRAQETQYF. CDR3 nucleotide sequence: TGTGCCAGCGTCCGGGACAGGGCACAAGAGACCCAGTACTTC.

The chain carries TRBV6-1 and TRBJ2-7, with 12 nucleotides matching TRBD1. This CDR3 is built from 15 residues. The V segment lost 2 bases and the J segment 5 bases; nucleotides outside the gene matches: 4. The V gene's germline CDR1 is MNHNS and CDR2 SASEGT. DNA for the CDR3: TGTGCCAGCAGTGAATCTGGGACAGGGGGCAACGAGCAGTACGTC. Translating gives CASSESGTGGNEQYV.

This chain links TRBV5-1 with TRBJ2-2; perhaps TRBD1 as D (6 bases). Trimming cost V 4 bases and J 0 bases, with 13 bases left between them. Germline CDR1 is SGHRS and CDR2 is YFSETQ. CDR3 length: 16 amino acids. The CDR3 protein is CASSPDRQANTGELFF. The CDR3 DNA reads TGCGCCAGCAGCCCCGACAGACAGGCGAACACCGGGGAGCTGTTTTTT.

CDR3 nucleotide sequence: TGCGCCAGCAGCTCCCCGGACACCAACTATGGCTACACCTTC. Amino acids: CASSSPDTNYGYTF. The genes are TRBV5-1 and TRBJ1-2, with D possibly TRBD1 on 5 matching bases. Trimming shortened V by 3 bases and J by 2 bases, and 11 bases separated the two germline ends. Germline lookup yields CDR1 SGHRS and CDR2 YFSETQ. The CDR3 has 14 amino acids.

This chain uses TRBV2 with TRBJ2-6; D gene uncertain. The V gene's germline CDR1 is SNHLY and CDR2 FYNNEI. The CDR3 has 14 residues. Trimming removed 6 bases from V and 0 bases from J, with 6 bases in between. This chain's CDR3 is CASSATSGANVLTF. The CDR3 DNA reads as TGTGCCAGCAGCGCTACCTCTGGGGCCAACGTCCTGACTTTC.

The sample holds one count of this clone. The J gene is TRBJ1-5, the V gene TRBV6-6; D is possibly TRBD1 (5 bases). Looked up from germline, CDR1 is MNHNY and CDR2 is SVGAGI (reference sequence). V was trimmed by 6 bases and J by 5 bases, leaving 8 bases between them. This CDR3 contains 12 residues. The chain's CDR3 is CASRQGYQPQHF. CDR3 nucleotides: TGTGCCAGCAGGCAGGGCTATCAGCCCCAGCATTTT.

CDR3 sequence: CASSDLGQGSFYEQYV. DNA for the CDR3: TGTGCCAGCAGCGACCTGGGACAGGGCTCTTTCTACGAGCAGTACGTC. The chain employs TRBV5-4 and TRBJ2-7; 9 bases are shared with TRBD1. Germline values: CDR1 SGHNT, CDR2 YYREEE (reference sequence). V lost 4 bases and J lost 3; bases outside the gene matches: 11. The CDR3 totals 16 residues.